These 13 T cell receptor beta chains were sequenced from one sample in a study of blood T cell repertoires in COVID-19. Repertoires were generated with immunoSEQ multiplex PCR, while TCRdb's copy carries only in-frame clones and drops some. The data hold 90,000 to 120,000 clones, with about 89% observed a single time. The specimen sequenced was peripheral blood. All receptors derive from a human donor in a cohort sampled during active COVID-19.

The chain carries TRBV15 and TRBJ2-1, with 9 bases lining up with TRBD2. The CDR3 is 18 amino acids. V trimming: 0 bases; J trimming: 0 bases; junction bases outside the gene matches: 6. Germline CDR1 reads LNHNV; CDR2 reads YYDKDF (reference sequence). This CDR3 is CATSRDPLAGSSYNEQFF. In DNA, the CDR3 is TGTGCCACCAGCAGAGATCCACTAGCGGGTAGCTCCTACAATGAGCAGTTCTTC.

The chain employs TRBV9 and TRBJ2-3, with D maybe TRBD2 (6 bases). With 0 bases removed from V and 6 bases from J, the gap between germline ends came to 17 bases. The CDR3 has 16 residues. CDR1 is SGDLS and CDR2 is YYNGEE in the germline V gene. The CDR3 DNA sequence: TGTGCCAGCAGCGTAGGTTCTCGGGAGCGGATGGATACGCAGTATTTT. Its protein product is CASSVGSRERMDTQYF.

CDR3 loop: CSASRQGARNEQFF. The CDR3 DNA reads TGCAGTGCTAGTCGTCAGGGGGCAAGGAATGAGCAGTTCTTC. The chain is built from TRBV20-1 and TRBJ2-1; 8 bases line up with TRBD1. CDR3 size: 14 residues. After removal of 3 bases from V and 7 bases from J, the junction contained 8 bases not matched to a gene. CDR1 and CDR2 (germline): DFQATT, SNEGSKA (reference sequence).

The chain uses TRBV6-6 and TRBJ2-2, with 10 bases aligning to TRBD2. The CDR3 is 19 amino acids. Germline V gene lookup returns CDR1 MNHNY and CDR2 SVGAGI (reference sequence). J gave up 0 bases and V 5 bases, and 12 bases lay outside the gene matches. CDR3 in DNA: TGTGCCAGCAGTCAAAACGGGGCTAGCGGGGGCCCGAACACCGGGGAGCTGTTTTTT. Protein: CASSQNGASGGPNTGELFF.

V gene TRBV20-1 combines with J gene TRBJ2-7, with D possibly matching TRBD1 (5 bases). Germline CDR1 reads DFQATT; CDR2 reads SNEGSKA (reference sequence). The CDR3 extends over 12 amino acids. Trimming left V 3 bases short and J 11 bases short, with 17 bases between. CDR3 DNA sequence: TGCAGTGCTAGTGAGTATGTAGGGGCAGAGTACTTC. It translates to CSASEYVGAEYF.

This chain connects TRBV6-6 to TRBJ2-2; D possibly corresponds to TRBD1 (5 bases). The CDR3 runs 17 residues. Germline V gene sequence: CDR1 MNHNY, CDR2 SVGAGI (reference sequence). The V gene lost 5 bases and the J gene lost 1 base, with 17 bases spanning the gap. The CDR3 here is CASSPAPAQGNTGELFF. DNA of the CDR3: TGTGCCAGCAGTCCCGCCCCAGCCCAGGGGAACACCGGGGAGCTGTTTTTT.

This clone was seen only once. V usage is TRBV4-3 and J usage is TRBJ1-5, with 7 nucleotides matching TRBD1. With 5 bases clipped from V and 5 bases from J, the junction kept 6 bases outside the gene matches. The CDR3 consists of 14 residues. Germline V gives CDR1 LGHNA, CDR2 YSLEER. CDR3 loop: CASSADRVYQPQHF. The CDR3 coding sequence is TGCGCCAGCAGCGCCGACAGGGTTTATCAGCCCCAGCATTTT.

The sample holds a few counts of this clone. The J gene is TRBJ2-5, the V gene TRBV2, with TRBD2 matching over 14 bases. The V gene end was trimmed by 6 bases and the J gene end by 1 base; junction bases not matched to a gene: 10. The CDR3 has 18 residues. The germline gives CDR1 SNHLY, CDR2 FYNNEI. The CDR3 protein is CASRAPPGLAGAQETQYF. The CDR3 coding sequence is TGTGCCAGCAGGGCCCCCCCGGGACTAGCGGGGGCCCAAGAGACCCAGTACTTC. The whole variable domain, remainder taken from reference TRBV2 and TRBJ2-5, is EPEVTQTPSHQVTQMGQEVILRCVPISNHLYFYWYRQILGQKVEFLVSFYNNEISEKSEIFDDQFSVERPDGSNFTLKIRSTKLEDSAMYFCASRAPPGLAGAQETQYFGPGTRLLVL.

The rearrangement joins TRBV7-2 to TRBJ2-7; 8 bases are a match to TRBD2. The V gene's germline CDR1 is SGHTA and CDR2 FQGNSA. The J segment lost 1 base and the V segment lost 5 bases, leaving 4 bases of the junction unmatched. This CDR3 region has 14 residues. The CDR3 nucleotides are TGTGCCAGCAGCAAAGCGGGGGCTTCCTACGAGCAGTACTTC. Protein: CASSKAGASYEQYF.

The CDR3: CASSPGDYRGTDTQYF. The CDR3 nucleotides are TGTGCCAGCAGCCCGGGGGACTACCGAGGCACAGATACGCAGTATTTT. V is TRBV7-9 and J is TRBJ2-3; 7 nucleotides align to TRBD2. This CDR3 contains 16 residues. CDR1 is SEHNR and CDR2 is FQNEAQ in the germline V gene (reference sequence). J gave up 1 base and V 5 bases, and 9 bases lay outside the gene matches. The full variable domain, its missing parts supplied by reference TRBV7-9 and TRBJ2-3, is DTGVSQNPRHKITKRGQNVTFRCDPISEHNRLYWYRQTLGQGPEFLTYFQNEAQLEKSRLLSDRFSAERPKGSFSTLEIQRTEQGDSAMYLCASSPGDYRGTDTQYFGPGTRLTVL.

The chain employs TRBV9 and TRBJ2-1, with 13 bases aligning to TRBD2. The CDR3 has 17 amino acids. V shed 0 bases and J 9 bases; nucleotides not matched to a gene: 9. Germline CDR1 is SGDLS and CDR2 is YYNGEE. The CDR3 DNA follows: TGTGCCAGCAGCGTAGCTACCGGGACTAGCGGGACCAGTGAGCAGTTCTTC. Its protein is CASSVATGTSGTSEQFF.

The chain combines TRBV6-5 with TRBJ1-2, with D possibly matching TRBD1 (5 bases). The CDR3 spans 13 residues. Trimming took 5 bases from V and 6 from J, leaving 13 bases between them. The V gene's germline CDR1 is MNHEY and CDR2 SVGAGI. CDR3 nucleotides: TGTGCCAGCAGTCCAAGGGAAGGGGATGGCTACACCTTC. Translated, it gives CASSPREGDGYTF.

The gene calls are TRBV5-1 and TRBJ1-1; TRBD1 matches 7 bases. The CDR3 length is 14 residues. Germline-derived CDR1 and CDR2 are SGHRS and YFSETQ. V lost 3 bases and J lost 1; bases outside the gene matches: 3. The chain's CDR3 is CASSSGTANTEAFF. The DNA for the CDR3 is TGCGCCAGCAGCTCGGGGACAGCGAACACTGAAGCTTTCTTT.